The 5 T cell receptor beta chains below all came from one sample that was sequenced in a study of shared clonotypes between healthy human individuals. Method: immunoSEQ multiplex PCR; TCRdb's copy keeps in-frame clones and lacks some. The top ten clones hold approximately 0.41% of a sample with roughly 2.2 million clones, less than 95% of them seen once. The sequencing input was naive CD4+ T cells from PBMCs. The subset here: CD45RA+ positively selected. The receptors shown here come from a man aged 18 to 29 in good health. Some clones in this sample may be carry-over from other donors' samples.

The chain employs TRBV29-1 and TRBJ1-1; D remains ambiguous. The CDR3 runs to 13 residues. V dropped 0 bases and J dropped 6 bases, with 11 bases sitting between them. Germline lookup yields CDR1 SQVTM and CDR2 ANQGSEA. CDR3 loop: CSVEDLGRPEAFF. DNA for the CDR3: TGCAGCGTTGAAGATCTGGGGAGGCCTGAAGCTTTCTTT. Using reference TRBV29-1 and TRBJ1-1 for the parts outside the CDR3, the full variable domain is SAVISQKPSRDICQRGTSLTIQCQVDSQVTMMFWYRQQPGQSLTLIATANQGSEATYESGFVIDKFPISRPNLTFSTLTVSNMSPEDSSIYLCSVEDLGRPEAFFGQGTRLTVV.

This clone came up once. In nucleotides, the CDR3 is TGTGCCAGCACAGGACGAGACAGGATAGGATATGGCTACACCTTC. This encodes CASTGRDRIGYGYTF. This chain links TRBV28 with TRBJ1-2; weak D call: TRBD1 (6 bases). The CDR3 is 15 amino acids. With 7 bases removed from V and 5 bases from J, the gap between germline ends came to 20 bases. Germline CDR1 and CDR2: MDHEN and SYDVKM.

This clone came up once. The rearrangement joins TRBV9 to TRBJ2-1, with D possibly matching TRBD2 (5 bases). V was pared by 4 bases and J by 7 bases, with 15 bases between. Germline V gene lookup returns CDR1 SGDLS and CDR2 YYNGEE. CDR3 length: 14 residues. CDR3: CASSPQTTSNEQFF. The CDR3, as DNA: TGTGCCAGCAGCCCCCAGACTACCTCGAATGAGCAGTTCTTC. Supplemented by reference TRBV9 and TRBJ2-1, the full variable domain reads DSGVTQTPKHLITATGQRVTLRCSPRSGDLSVYWYQQSLDQGLQFLIQYYNGEERAKGNILERFSAQQFPDLHSELNLSSLELGDSALYFCASSPQTTSNEQFFGPGTRLTVL.

As for this clone: Other DNA sequences in the sample encode the same CDR3. This chain links TRBV29-1 with TRBJ2-1, with 11 bases that match TRBD2. CDR1 is SQVTM, CDR2 ANQGSEA, per germline. This CDR3 is built from 16 residues. Trimming cost V 2 bases and J 4 bases; bases outside gene matches: 7. The CDR3: CSVEPGTSGTYNEQFF. Written as DNA, the CDR3 is TGCAGCGTTGAACCCGGGACTAGCGGTACTTACAATGAGCAGTTCTTC.

The chain uses TRBV5-1 and TRBJ2-2, with a weak D call TRBD1 (5 bases). The V and J ends lost 0 bases and 1 base respectively, with 10 bases between them. CDR1 and CDR2 (germline): SGHRS, YFSETQ. This CDR3 contains 16 residues. DNA of the CDR3: TGCGCCAGCAGCTTGGAACAGGTCCGGAACACCGGGGAGCTGTTTTTT. This gives the protein CASSLEQVRNTGELFF.